This T cell receptor beta chain was obtained from a study of T cell responses to AZD1222 COVID-19 vaccine. Study-wide points: Clonal diversity may have been underestimated, and the donors were mostly white British, with more females than males. With two AZD1222 doses given, Spike-specific TCR breadth and depth both rose. Seropositive AZD1222 recipients at baseline numbered only 5 to 7.

With respect to this clone: What it binds is unknown.

CDR3 length: 15 amino acids. Trimming shortened V by 0 bases and J by 5 bases, and 13 bases separated the two germline ends. The germline V gene has CDR1 MNHEY and CDR2 SVGAGI. Repertoires were generated with immunoSEQ multiplex PCR, while TCRdb's copy carries only in-frame clones and drops some. This sample has some 120,000 clones; less than 90% occur once, and the top ten carry 7.5%. This sample comprised peripheral blood, obtained on day 0 of AZD1222 vaccination. This receptor was taken from an adult in good health. V usage is TRBV6-5 and J usage is TRBJ1-2; perhaps TRBD1 as D (5 bases). Written as DNA, the CDR3 is TGTGCCAGCAGTTACTCGGAAGCAGGGAGGTATGGCTACACCTTC. Its protein is CASSYSEAGRYGYTF.